This paragraph reports one TCR beta chain. The source of the sample is a study of blood T cell repertoires in COVID-19. This table comes from immunoSEQ multiplex PCR, and its TCRdb copy is limited to in-frame clones, with some not included. The table lists 200,000 to 250,000 clones, 82% of them singletons. Trimming at V came to 2 bases and at J to 10 bases, leaving 8 bases not matched to a gene. The length of the CDR3 is 15 residues. The germline V gene encodes CDR1 SGHDN and CDR2 FVKESK. This chain links TRBV14 with TRBJ2-1; 10 nucleotides match TRBD2. The receptor was derived from an older woman who had recovered from COVID-19. Sequencing was done on a sample of PBMCs or T cells enriched from blood (not recorded which). The CDR3 spells CASSQNLAGVEEQFF. CDR3 sequence (DNA): TGTGCCAGCAGCCAAAACCTAGCGGGAGTCGAGGAGCAGTTCTTC.